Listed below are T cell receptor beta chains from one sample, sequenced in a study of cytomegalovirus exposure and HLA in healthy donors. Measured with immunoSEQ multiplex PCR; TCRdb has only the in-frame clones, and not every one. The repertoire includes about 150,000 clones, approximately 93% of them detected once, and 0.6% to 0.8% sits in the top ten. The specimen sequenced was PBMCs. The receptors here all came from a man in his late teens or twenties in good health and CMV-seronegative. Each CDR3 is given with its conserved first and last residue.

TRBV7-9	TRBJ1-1	CASSYTMNTEAFF
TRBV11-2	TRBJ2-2	CASSLNPGLASGELFF
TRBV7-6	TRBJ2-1	CASTITSGRYNEQFF
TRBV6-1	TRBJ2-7	CASDPGQAYYEQYF
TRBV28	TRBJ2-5	CASVSAGGQETQYF
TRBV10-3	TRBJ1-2	CAIRDPTGPRGGYTF
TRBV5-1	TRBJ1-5	CASSLAADSNQPQHF
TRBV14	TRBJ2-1	CASSQGLAGGSSWNEQFF
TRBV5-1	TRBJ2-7	CASSFWDGSSYEQYF
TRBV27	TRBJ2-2	CASSLSQTGKMNTGELFF
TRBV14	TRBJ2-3	CASSQGRLAGPINTQYF
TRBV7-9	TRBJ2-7	CASSSDTGAGEQYF
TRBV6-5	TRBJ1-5	CASSYSGGGGQPQHF
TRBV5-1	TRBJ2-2	CASSLDYTGELFF
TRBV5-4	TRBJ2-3	CASSLGGTSPTDTQYF
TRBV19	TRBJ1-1	CASRRNREAFF
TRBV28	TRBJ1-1	CASKEQGRTVNTEAFF
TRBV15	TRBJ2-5	CATGRAGTGVETQYF
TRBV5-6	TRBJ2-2	CASSLAVRRTTPSGELFF
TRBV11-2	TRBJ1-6	CASSQNNSPLHF
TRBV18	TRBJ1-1	CASSPRGGTEAFF
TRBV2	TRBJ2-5	CASSASVPPETQYF
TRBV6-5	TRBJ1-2	CASSLTNLYGYTF
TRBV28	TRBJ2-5	CATGQETQYF
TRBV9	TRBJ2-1	CASSGDSIYNEQFF
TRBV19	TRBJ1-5	CASSRDTNQPQHF
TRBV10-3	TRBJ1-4	CAISDSNEKLFF
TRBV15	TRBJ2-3	CATSREARTDTQYF
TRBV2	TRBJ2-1	CASSEVMWEASDEQFF
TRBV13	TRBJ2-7	CASSHQEGYEQYF
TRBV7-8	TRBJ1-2	CASSPGTGANYGYTF
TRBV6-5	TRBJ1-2	CASSYAGTNYGYTF
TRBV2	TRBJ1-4	CASSVDILEKLFF
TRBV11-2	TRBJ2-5	CASSLGLAGRETQYF
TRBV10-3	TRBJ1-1	CAISGESSLGNMNTEAFF
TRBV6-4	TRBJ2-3	CASSDEGGSTDTQYF
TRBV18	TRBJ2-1	CASSPPFGDNEQFF
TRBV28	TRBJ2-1	CASSSGLAGALSSYNEQFF
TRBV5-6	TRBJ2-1	CASSFSGQVYNEQFF
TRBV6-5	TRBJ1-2	CASSSQGVNYGYTF
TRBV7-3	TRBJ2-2	CASSHGTGNTGELFF
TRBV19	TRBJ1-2	CASSSGRGKSYGYTF
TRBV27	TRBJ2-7	CASSEGQPYEQYF
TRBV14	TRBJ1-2	CASSQVKLGTNNGYTF
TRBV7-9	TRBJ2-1	CASSPGGSSYNEQFF
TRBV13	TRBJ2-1	CASSTGLAVTSYNEQFF
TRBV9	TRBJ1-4	CASSSRQGTNEKLFF
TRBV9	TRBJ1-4	CASSVRGVVNEKLFF
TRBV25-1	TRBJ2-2	CASSETRLAPGELFF
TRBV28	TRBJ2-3	CASSQGSGADTQYF
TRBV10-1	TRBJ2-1	CASSEGGSGNNEQFF
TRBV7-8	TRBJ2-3	CASSPGVEWRERGTDTQYF
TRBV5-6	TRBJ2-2	CASSLRDRGLSGELFF
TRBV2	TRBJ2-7	CASSEPSGGARQYF
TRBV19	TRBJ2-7	CASSEQGYGSYEQYF
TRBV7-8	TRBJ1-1	CASSLRGDVTEAFF
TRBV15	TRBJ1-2	CATSRDGGGYTF
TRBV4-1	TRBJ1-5	CASSQEQGSSQPQHF
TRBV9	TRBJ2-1	CASSVYRDEQFF